The 25 T cell receptor beta chains listed next were all sequenced from one sample in a study of cytomegalovirus exposure and HLA in healthy donors. PCR involved 60 Vbeta and 13 Jbeta primers. Some clones are missing from TCRdb's copy, which holds only in-frame ones; the method was immunoSEQ multiplex PCR. The sample lists 52,000 or so clones, approximately 80% occurring once. What was sequenced was PBMCs. These receptor sequences come from a female donor in good health and CMV-seronegative.

J is TRBJ1-5 and V is TRBV19, with TRBD1 matching 9 bases. J was trimmed by 7 bases and V by 4 bases; bases with no gene match: 14. The germline CDR1 and CDR2 sequences are LNHDA and SQIVND (reference sequence). This CDR3 has 17 residues. In DNA, the CDR3 is TGTGCCAGTAGTACCGACCCGGACAGGGGTTCAAGACAGCCCCAGCATTTT. Its protein product is CASSTDPDRGSRQPQHF. Combining the CDR3 with reference TRBV19 and TRBJ1-5 gives the whole variable domain DGGITQSPKYLFRKEGQNVTLSCEQNLNHDAMYWYRQDPGQGLRLIYYSQIVNDFQKGDIAEGYSVSREKKESFPLTVTSAQKNPTAFYLCASSTDPDRGSRQPQHFGDGTRLSIL.

The rearrangement uses TRBV5-1 and TRBJ1-3; 7 bases align to TRBD1. The CDR3 loop spans 14 amino acids. Germline lookup yields CDR1 SGHRS and CDR2 YFSETQ. J lost 4 bases, V lost 2 bases, and 3 bases had no gene match. As DNA, the CDR3 is TGCGCCAGCAGCTTAGGACAGGAGGGAAACACCATATATTTT. The encoded protein is CASSLGQEGNTIYF.

The rearrangement uses TRBV4-3 and TRBJ1-2; no clear D. Looked up from germline, CDR1 is LGHNA and CDR2 is YSLEER. The ends were cut back, 2 bases at V and 7 bases at J, with 14 bases in the middle. The CDR3 is 14 amino acids. CDR3 region: CASSQTRTSGGYTF. The CDR3 region has the DNA TGCGCCAGCAGCCAAACAAGGACTTCTGGTGGCTACACCTTC.

The V and J genes are TRBV18 and TRBJ1-6, with 7 nucleotides matching TRBD1. The CDR3 totals 14 residues. With V trimmed by 3 bases and J by 8 bases, 4 bases remained unmatched. Per the germline V gene, CDR1 is KGHSH and CDR2 is LQKENI. CDR3 loop: CASSPVTGDSPLHF. In DNA, the CDR3 is TGTGCCAGCTCACCTGTAACAGGGGATTCACCCCTCCACTTT.

The chain links TRBV30 to TRBJ1-2; tentative D call: TRBD1 (5 bases). There are 15 residues in the CDR3. V shed 0 bases and J shed 3 bases, with 14 bases lying between them. Germline-derived CDR1 and CDR2 are GTSNPN and SVGIG (reference sequence). The CDR3 is CAWSVMDNRDYGYTF. Here the CDR3 DNA reads TGTGCCTGGAGTGTAATGGACAACCGGGACTATGGCTACACCTTC.

The CDR3 region is CASSTGGAKKAFF. The CDR3 DNA reads TGTGCCAGCTCGACAGGGGGCGCGAAAAAAGCTTTCTTT. This rearrangement joins TRBV19 to TRBJ1-1; 10 positions match TRBD1. CDR3 length: 13 residues. J was trimmed by 9 bases and V by 9 bases; bases with no gene match: 10. Germline V gene sequence: CDR1 LNHDA, CDR2 SQIVND (reference sequence).

V and J are TRBV2 and TRBJ1-4, with 9 bases matching TRBD1. With 6 bases clipped from V and 2 bases from J, the junction kept 7 bases outside the gene matches. The CDR3 covers 16 residues. Germline-derived CDR1 and CDR2 are SNHLY and FYNNEI. The CDR3 coding sequence is TGTGCCAGCAGATACACAGGGGGCTTGACTAATGAAAAACTGTTTTTT. This gives the protein CASRYTGGLTNEKLFF.

As regards this clone: This CDR3 is also generated by other DNA sequences in the sample. The chain couples TRBV18 to TRBJ1-2, with D possibly matching TRBD1 (6 bases). There are 15 residues in the CDR3. The V end was cut by 2 bases, the J end by 8 bases, with 18 bases between. CDR1 is KGHSH, CDR2 LQKENI, per germline. CDR3 nucleotides: TGTGCCAGCTCACCATGGGAACAGGGCAACTCCGGCTACACCTTC. Translated: CASSPWEQGNSGYTF. Full variable domain (missing parts from reference TRBV18 and TRBJ1-2): NAGVMQNPRHLVRRRGQEARLRCSPMKGHSHVYWYRQLPEEGLKFMVYLQKENIIDESGMPKERFSAEFPKEGPSILRIQQVVRGDSAAYFCASSPWEQGNSGYTFGSGTRLTVV.

The V gene is TRBV7-9, the J gene TRBJ1-2; tentative D call: TRBD1 (6 bases). CDR1 is SEHNR and CDR2 is FQNEAQ in the germline V gene (reference sequence). The CDR3 consists of 15 residues. V was cut by 10 bases and J by 3 bases, with 21 bases left in between. CDR3 nucleotides: TGTGCCACGCCGAATTACAGGGATGTCGACTATGGCTACACCTTC. Its translation: CATPNYRDVDYGYTF.

The chain carries TRBV18 and TRBJ1-2; D remains ambiguous. CDR1 KGHSH and CDR2 LQKENI come from the germline V gene. This CDR3 spans 14 amino acids. The V and J ends lost 5 bases and 2 bases respectively, with 12 bases between them. The CDR3 coding sequence is TGTGCCAGCTCAGCGGGCGCTGGGAACTATGGCTACACCTTC. Amino acids: CASSAGAGNYGYTF.

This clone was picked up one time. The genes are TRBV27 and TRBJ1-5, with D perhaps TRBD1 (5 bases). This CDR3 has 14 amino acids. Between the trimmed V and J ends, which lost 4 bases and 7 bases, there was a span of 14 bases. The germline V gene encodes CDR1 MNHEY and CDR2 SMNVEV (reference sequence). This chain's CDR3 is CASSSLRVGQPQHF. For the CDR3, the DNA is TGTGCCAGCAGTTCACTCAGGGTGGGACAGCCCCAGCATTTT.

Only one count was recorded for this clone. A much more abundant neighbour one base away suggests this may be a read error. The genes are TRBV27 and TRBJ1-1; D unclear. Trimming shortened V by 6 bases and J by 11 bases, and 25 bases separated the two germline ends. The CDR3 contains 15 residues. Germline V gene data show CDR1 as MNHEY and CDR2 as SMNVEV (reference sequence). CDR3 in amino acids: CASSPRGNAGPWAFF. The CDR3 coding sequence is TGTGCCAGCAGCCCTCGAGGGAACGCTGGCCCCTGGGCTTTCTTT.

V gene TRBV13 combines with J gene TRBJ2-3, with D hard to call. Trimming removed 6 bases from V and 0 bases from J, with 13 bases in between. The CDR3 has 15 residues. Germline loops: CDR1 PRHDT, CDR2 FYEKMQ (reference sequence). The CDR3 DNA follows: TGTGCCAGCAGTTCCAGAAGCGAGAGCACAGATACGCAGTATTTT. Translating it yields CASSSRSESTDTQYF.

The chain uses TRBV4-2 and TRBJ1-2; unclear D gene. Germline V gene sequence: CDR1 LGHNA, CDR2 YNFKEQ. This CDR3 has 13 residues. Trimming shortened V by 6 bases and J by 3 bases, and 11 bases separated the two germline ends. CDR3 bases: TGTGCCAGCAGACCTGAGGGAGACTATGGCTACACCTTC. It specifies CASRPEGDYGYTF.

J is TRBJ1-2 and V is TRBV27; D perhaps matches TRBD1 (5 bases). This CDR3 region has 15 residues. The V and J ends lost 0 bases and 8 bases respectively, with 16 bases between them. CDR1 is MNHEY, CDR2 SMNVEV, per germline (reference sequence). CDR3 DNA sequence: TGTGCCAGCAGTTTATCTCAACGGGGGGGGGAAGGCTACACCTTC. It codes for CASSLSQRGGEGYTF.

The gene calls are TRBV7-9 and TRBJ1-3, with 9 positions matching TRBD1. The germline V gene has CDR1 SEHNR and CDR2 FQNEAQ (reference sequence). Trimming cost V 1 base and J 0 bases; bases outside gene matches: 4. The CDR3 covers 17 residues. CDR3 in amino acids: CASSLGDRGTSGNTIYF. In nucleotides, the CDR3 is TGTGCCAGCAGCTTAGGTGACAGGGGGACCTCTGGAAACACCATATATTTT.

This clone was observed a handful of times. DNA for the CDR3: TGTGCCAGCAGCCGATCCGCAGGGAATTCCTACGAGCAGTACTTC. Its protein product is CASSRSAGNSYEQYF. The chain links TRBV4-2 to TRBJ2-7, with D tentatively TRBD1 (5 bases). The germline V gene encodes CDR1 LGHNA and CDR2 YNFKEQ. V gave up 4 bases and J gave up 1 base, with 14 bases separating them. The CDR3 is 15 residues long.

This sequence joins TRBV18 and TRBJ2-3, with a possible D match to TRBD2 (5 bases). CDR3 size: 15 residues. Per the germline V gene, CDR1 is KGHSH and CDR2 is LQKENI. V was cut by 2 bases and J by 2 bases, with 11 bases left in between. CDR3 DNA: TGTGCCAGCTCACCAACTAGACCCTACACAGATACGCAGTATTTT. Its protein product is CASSPTRPYTDTQYF.

The chain employs TRBV10-3 and TRBJ1-1, with a weak D call TRBD1 (5 bases). Trimming shortened V by 9 bases and J by 6 bases, and 17 bases separated the two germline ends. The CDR3 runs 13 residues. CDR1 and CDR2 (germline): ENHRY, SYGVKD. This chain's CDR3 is CAIRQTSLAEAFF. The CDR3 nucleotides are TGTGCCATACGACAGACATCTTTGGCTGAAGCTTTCTTT.

The V call is TRBV27, the J call TRBJ2-5, with 8 bases lining up with TRBD2. In germline, CDR1 is MNHEY, CDR2 SMNVEV (reference sequence). J was trimmed by 2 bases and V by 6 bases; bases with no gene match: 8. The CDR3 contains 15 residues. The CDR3 here is CASSTGTRTQETQYF. In DNA form, the CDR3 reads TGTGCCAGCAGCACCGGGACTAGGACTCAAGAGACCCAGTACTTC.

This clone was observed a single time. In DNA form, the CDR3 reads TGTGCCAGCAGTGTGGACAGTAACTATGGCTACACCTTC. Its translation: CASSVDSNYGYTF. The chain has TRBV2 and TRBJ1-2; D might be TRBD1 (6 bases). V was shortened by 4 bases and J by 1 base, with 7 bases between the two germline ends. Germline V gene data show CDR1 as SNHLY and CDR2 as FYNNEI. This CDR3 is 13 amino acids long.

This chain joins TRBV7-3 and TRBJ2-7; D not certain. The CDR3 spans 12 residues. Per the germline V gene, CDR1 is SGHTA and CDR2 is FQGTGA. Trimming took 1 base from V and 3 from J, leaving 4 bases between them. This CDR3 is CASSLRDYEQYF. The CDR3 DNA reads as TGTGCCAGCAGCTTAAGAGACTACGAGCAGTACTTC. Together with reference TRBV7-3 and TRBJ2-7, the CDR3 gives the full variable domain: GAGVSQTPSNKVTEKGKYVELRCDPISGHTALYWYRQSLGQGPEFLIYFQGTGAADDSGLPNDRFFAVRPEGSVSTLKIQRTERGDSAVYLCASSLRDYEQYFGPGTRLTVT.

The chain couples TRBV19 to TRBJ1-5; D remains ambiguous. Per the germline V gene, CDR1 is LNHDA and CDR2 is SQIVND (reference sequence). Trimming removed 0 bases from V and 3 bases from J, with 9 bases in between. The CDR3 extends over 15 amino acids. The CDR3 here is CASSIDGRVNQPQHF. For the CDR3, the DNA is TGTGCCAGTAGTATAGATGGGAGGGTCAATCAGCCCCAGCATTTT.

The V and J genes are TRBV29-1 and TRBJ2-1; weak D call: TRBD2 (6 bases). The CDR3 has 15 amino acids. The V end lost 3 bases, the J end lost 10 bases, and 22 bases lay between the germline ends. Germline V gene lookup returns CDR1 SQVTM and CDR2 ANQGSEA. DNA for the CDR3: TGCAGCGTTGACGGTTTACGCGGGGCCCTTCGCGAGCAGTTCTTC. Residues: CSVDGLRGALREQFF.

V and J are TRBV27 and TRBJ1-1, with D unclear. Trimming took 8 bases from V and 1 from J, leaving 11 bases between them. Germline V lookup: CDR1 MNHEY, CDR2 SMNVEV (reference sequence). The CDR3 runs to 13 residues. The CDR3 nucleotides are TGTGCCAGCTCAGAATCACGGAACACTGAAGCTTTCTTT. Protein: CASSESRNTEAFF.